This T cell receptor beta chain was captured in a study of T cells in Graves' hyperthyroidism and ophthalmopathy. This clonotype was detected ten times or more. The TCR beta CDR3 regions underwent amplification using RNA transcripts as the source. The TCR CDR3 first-round RT-PCR relied on the HTBI primer set. TCRdb recomputed calls from the multiplex PCR reads with MiXCR, one row per CDR3 protein. The sample consists of approximately 430,000 distinct CDR3 sequences, about a sixth of them appearing once. Input material: blood. This sequence originates from a woman aged 18-29 years with Graves' hyperthyroidism.

The CDR3 spells CSAGGAGGRAGADTQYF. CDR3 DNA sequence: TGCAGTGCTGGGGGGGCCGGGGGGAGGGCCGGGGCAGATACGCAGTATTTT. V usage is TRBV20-1 and J usage is TRBJ2-3; maybe TRBD2 (7 bases). Germline V CDR1 and CDR2: DFQATT, SNEGSKA (reference sequence). This CDR3 comprises 17 residues. V lost 5 bases and J lost 4, with 25 bases in between.